This TCR beta chain was documented in a study of shared clonotypes between healthy human individuals. Study-level results: Apart from blood, nothing was sampled; tissue repertoires likely differ. Sequencing depth was predicted to influence how clonotypes are shared among donors.

Comments on this clone: Antigen specificity is unknown.

The data were produced by immunoSEQ multiplex PCR, yet TCRdb's version contains in-frame clones alone and is incomplete. The profile covers roughly 1.4 million clones, with around 98.5% appearing a single time and approximately 0.4% taken by the ten largest. The sequence derives from a man aged 25-40 years in good health. Sequenced input: naive CD4+ T cells sorted from blood. Sample subset: CD45RA+ positively selected.

The CDR3 sequence: CASRVIGELFF. In DNA, the CDR3 is TGTGCCAGCCGGGTTATAGGGGAGCTGTTTTTT. The rearrangement links TRBV11-2 to TRBJ2-2, with D unclear. The V end lost 8 bases, the J end lost 8 bases, and 9 bases lay between the germline ends. Germline V gene data show CDR1 as SGHAT and CDR2 as FQNNGV. The CDR3 loop spans 11 amino acids.